The clone carrying this TCR beta chain was seen repeatedly, ten times or more. Its antigen is still unknown. The CDR3 loop spans 14 amino acids. Germline V gene lookup returns CDR1 ENHRY and CDR2 SYGVKD. The V and J ends lost 3 bases and 3 bases respectively, with 11 bases between them. The data belong to a study of HIV-infected patients and healthy controls. Overall study results and limits: Significant mean usage differences between HIV-infected patients and controls involved eight alpha and eight beta V genes. HIV-infected repertoires had significantly higher mean Gini indices than controls, possibly reflecting oligoclonality.

All unsorted peripheral T cells were captured because whole blood was used without fractionation. cDNA was made from 500 ng RNA using alpha and beta constant primers. Using multiplexing indices, alpha and beta chain libraries were generated apart by chain-specific third strand synthesis. MiXCR, applied by TCRdb to the 5' RACE reads, yields one record per CDR3 protein. The profile shows some 9,300 distinct CDR3 sequences, roughly 6.1% of them singletons. The sample was blood. This chain connects TRBV10-3 to TRBJ1-2; D remains unclear. This sequence originates from an adult in good health. The CDR3 loop reads CAISDRTGDYGYTF. In DNA form, the CDR3 reads TGTGCCATCAGTGATAGAACGGGTGACTATGGCTACACCTTC.